Following are 6 T cell receptor beta chains from one sample sequenced in a study of shared clonotypes between healthy human individuals. The method was immunoSEQ multiplex PCR; TCRdb's version includes in-frame clones alone and lacks a portion of them. The sample includes approximately 530,000 clones, 95% to 96% of them seen just once. The sequenced material came from naive CD4+ T cells sorted from blood. This sample's subset: CD45RA+ positively selected. All receptors derive from a woman in her thirties in good health.

With respect to this clone: Additional DNA sequences in this sample encode the identical CDR3. J is TRBJ2-7 and V is TRBV28, with 12 bases that match TRBD2. This CDR3 spans 14 amino acids. Germline CDR1 and CDR2: MDHEN and SYDVKM. Trimming cost V 6 bases and J 2 bases; bases outside gene matches: 2. The CDR3 here is CASSRTSGTYEQYF. CDR3 in DNA: TGTGCCAGCAGCAGGACTAGCGGGACCTACGAGCAGTACTTC.

CDR3 in amino acids: CSVEGVTEAFF. CDR3 sequence (DNA): TGCAGCGTTGAAGGGGTAACTGAAGCTTTCTTT. The V and J genes are TRBV29-1 and TRBJ1-1; D is unclear. The CDR3 covers 11 residues. Germline V gene sequence: CDR1 SQVTM, CDR2 ANQGSEA. Trimming stripped 1 base from V and 5 bases from J, with 5 bases between. Full variable domain (remainder filled in from reference TRBV29-1 and TRBJ1-1): SAVISQKPSRDICQRGTSLTIQCQVDSQVTMMFWYRQQPGQSLTLIATANQGSEATYESGFVIDKFPISRPNLTFSTLTVSNMSPEDSSIYLCSVEGVTEAFFGQGTRLTVV.

The rearrangement joins TRBV18 to TRBJ1-1; D is possibly TRBD1 (6 bases). Trimming stripped 0 bases from V and 6 bases from J, with 11 bases between. The CDR3 spans 14 residues. Per germline, CDR1 KGHSH and CDR2 LQKENI. CDR3 DNA: TGTGCCAGCTCACCACCGGGGGGCTCGGCTGAAGCTTTCTTT. Amino acids: CASSPPGGSAEAFF.

The CDR3 nucleotides read TGCGCCAGCTCCTGGGGATCTGGGGCCAACGTCCTGACTTTC. This encodes CASSWGSGANVLTF. The V and J genes are TRBV10-1 and TRBJ2-6; D call uncertain. The CDR3 covers 14 residues. The V end lost 8 bases, the J end lost 1 base, and 9 bases lay between the germline ends. Germline lookup yields CDR1 WNHNN and CDR2 SYGVQD (reference sequence).

The chain uses TRBV28 and TRBJ1-5; 9 bases line up with TRBD1. V lost 9 bases to trimming and J lost 6 bases; unmatched junction nucleotides: 27. CDR3 length: 20 amino acids. The germline gives CDR1 MDHEN, CDR2 SYDVKM. CDR3 coding DNA: TGTGCCAGTCAAGACGTCCTTGCCCCAAACAGGGGGCGCAGAGGTCAGCCCCAGCATTTT. It is translated as CASQDVLAPNRGRRGQPQHF.

The V gene is TRBV27, the J gene TRBJ2-7; 11 bases align to TRBD2. CDR1 and CDR2 from the germline V gene are MNHEY and SMNVEV (reference sequence). J lost 4 bases, V lost 6 bases, and 8 bases had no gene match. This CDR3 is 15 amino acids long. The CDR3 nucleotides are TGTGCCAGCAGAAACTCCGGGACTAGCGGATACGAGCAGTACTTC. Amino acids: CASRNSGTSGYEQYF.